These T cell receptor beta chains were read from a single sample in a study of beta chain features in type 1 diabetes. The protocol was immunoSEQ multiplex PCR, while the TCRdb copy is restricted to in-frame clones and leaves out a portion. The sample comprises some 220,000 clones, approximately 11% of which are singletons, and approximately 1.5% rests with the top ten. The sequencing input was central memory CD4+ T cells from blood. The receptors derive from a man between 18 and 35 years old in good health. CDR3s include the opening cysteine and the closing phenylalanine or tryptophan. The order of the fields is clone size, V gene, D gene, J gene, CDR3 protein, CDR3 DNA. The D gene is left open where the match is weak. Only some rows state a clone size, as once, few, many or a class for expanded clones.

clone_size: -; v_call: TRBV19; d_call: -; j_call: TRBJ2-5; cdr3_aa: CASSMLGRETQYF; cdr3_nt: TGTGCCAGTAGTATGTTAGGGCGAGAGACCCAGTACTTC
clone_size: few; v_call: TRBV7-2; d_call: -; j_call: TRBJ2-2; cdr3_aa: CASSSDTGELFF; cdr3_nt: TGTGCCAGCAGCTCGGACACCGGGGAGCTGTTTTTT
clone_size: -; v_call: TRBV23-1; d_call: -; j_call: TRBJ2-7; cdr3_aa: CASSRFFSKDPSYEQYF; cdr3_nt: TGCGCCAGCAGTCGTTTTTTTAGTAAGGATCCCTCCTACGAGCAGTACTTC
clone_size: few; v_call: TRBV30; d_call: TRBD2; j_call: TRBJ2-3; cdr3_aa: CAWRTSGRASSTDTQYF; cdr3_nt: TGTGCCTGGAGGACTAGCGGGAGGGCCTCATCCACAGATACGCAGTATTTT
clone_size: -; v_call: TRBV11-2; d_call: TRBD1; j_call: TRBJ2-1; cdr3_aa: CASSSGQINEQFF; cdr3_nt: TGTGCCAGCAGCTCGGGACAGATCAATGAGCAGTTCTTC
clone_size: -; v_call: TRBV29-1; d_call: -; j_call: TRBJ2-7; cdr3_aa: CSVGRNSYEQYF; cdr3_nt: TGCAGCGTTGGAAGGAACTCCTACGAGCAGTACTTC
clone_size: few; v_call: TRBV6-5; d_call: -; j_call: TRBJ2-3; cdr3_aa: CASSSPDRDTQYF; cdr3_nt: TGTGCCAGCAGTTCTCCTGACCGGGATACGCAGTATTTT
clone_size: few; v_call: TRBV6-5; d_call: -; j_call: TRBJ2-7; cdr3_aa: CASSYSKRSSSYEQYF; cdr3_nt: TGTGCCAGCAGTTACTCCAAGCGTTCCAGCTCCTACGAGCAGTACTTC
clone_size: few; v_call: TRBV18; d_call: -; j_call: TRBJ2-7; cdr3_aa: CASSPGQKSSYEQYF; cdr3_nt: TGTGCCAGCTCACCGGGGCAGAAGAGCTCCTACGAGCAGTACTTC
clone_size: -; v_call: TRBV6-6; d_call: -; j_call: TRBJ2-7; cdr3_aa: CASRLTTGSGEQYF; cdr3_nt: TGTGCCAGCAGATTAACCACAGGGTCGGGCGAGCAGTACTTC
clone_size: few; v_call: TRBV9; d_call: TRBD1; j_call: TRBJ1-3; cdr3_aa: CASSGEDRGIGGNTIYF; cdr3_nt: TGTGCCAGCAGCGGAGAGGACAGGGGGATAGGTGGAAACACCATATATTTT
clone_size: -; v_call: TRBV11-2; d_call: -; j_call: TRBJ2-2; cdr3_aa: CASSFSNTGELFF; cdr3_nt: TGTGCCAGCAGCTTTTCGAACACCGGGGAGCTGTTTTTT
clone_size: -; v_call: TRBV11-2; d_call: -; j_call: TRBJ2-2; cdr3_aa: CASSLVYTTGELFF; cdr3_nt: TGTGCCAGCAGCTTAGTTTACACCACCGGGGAGCTGTTTTTT
clone_size: few; v_call: TRBV4-1; d_call: -; j_call: TRBJ2-1; cdr3_aa: CASSLDSFNEQFF; cdr3_nt: TGCGCCAGCAGCCTGGACAGCTTTAATGAGCAGTTCTTC
clone_size: -; v_call: TRBV29-1; d_call: -; j_call: TRBJ2-7; cdr3_aa: CSVVPGRTYEQYF; cdr3_nt: TGCAGCGTTGTCCCGGGGCGCACCTACGAGCAGTACTTC
clone_size: -; v_call: TRBV7-2; d_call: -; j_call: TRBJ1-1; cdr3_aa: CASSLGGLLDTEAFF; cdr3_nt: TGTGCCAGCAGCCTGGGCGGACTTTTGGACACTGAAGCTTTCTTT
clone_size: few; v_call: TRBV18; d_call: -; j_call: TRBJ2-7; cdr3_aa: CASSRDLSNSYEQYF; cdr3_nt: TGTGCCAGCTCACGGGACTTATCCAACTCCTACGAGCAGTACTTC
clone_size: few; v_call: TRBV5-1; d_call: TRBD1; j_call: TRBJ2-1; cdr3_aa: CASSPGTVYNEQFF; cdr3_nt: TGCGCCAGCAGCCCCGGGACAGTTTACAATGAGCAGTTCTTC
clone_size: -; v_call: TRBV2; d_call: TRBD1; j_call: TRBJ2-6; cdr3_aa: CASRPGQAVTGANVLTF; cdr3_nt: TGTGCCAGCCGACCGGGACAGGCAGTAACTGGGGCCAACGTCCTGACTTTC
clone_size: -; v_call: TRBV30; d_call: -; j_call: TRBJ1-4; cdr3_aa: CAWSPPWAGATNEKLFF; cdr3_nt: TGTGCCTGGAGTCCGCCCTGGGCCGGGGCAACTAATGAAAAACTGTTTTTT
clone_size: -; v_call: TRBV7-2; d_call: -; j_call: TRBJ2-7; cdr3_aa: CASSEDMQSSYEQYF; cdr3_nt: TGTGCCAGCAGCGAGGACATGCAGAGCTCCTACGAGCAGTACTTC
clone_size: few; v_call: TRBV30; d_call: TRBD2; j_call: TRBJ2-4; cdr3_aa: CAWNLRASGRTAKNIQYF; cdr3_nt: TGTGCCTGGAATCTACGGGCTAGCGGGAGGACTGCCAAAAACATTCAGTACTTC
clone_size: few; v_call: TRBV2; d_call: -; j_call: TRBJ2-1; cdr3_aa: CASLPVGEAYNEQFF; cdr3_nt: TGTGCCAGCCTGCCAGTGGGGGAAGCCTACAATGAGCAGTTCTTC
clone_size: few; v_call: TRBV18; d_call: -; j_call: TRBJ2-5; cdr3_aa: CASSPSTGETTQYF; cdr3_nt: TGTGCCAGCTCACCATCTACAGGAGAGACGACCCAGTACTTC
clone_size: -; v_call: TRBV30; d_call: -; j_call: TRBJ2-7; cdr3_aa: CAWSVGTLGALYF; cdr3_nt: TGTGCCTGGAGTGTAGGGACGTTGGGGGCCTTGTACTTC
clone_size: few; v_call: TRBV28; d_call: -; j_call: TRBJ2-7; cdr3_aa: CASSSIMGHTSTHEQYF; cdr3_nt: TGTGCCAGCAGTTCAATAATGGGACATACAAGTACCCACGAGCAGTACTTC
clone_size: -; v_call: TRBV28; d_call: -; j_call: TRBJ2-3; cdr3_aa: CASTRGTDTSTDTQYF; cdr3_nt: TGTGCCAGCACCCGGGGAACGGATACTAGCACAGATACGCAGTATTTT
clone_size: -; v_call: TRBV30; d_call: TRBD1; j_call: TRBJ1-4; cdr3_aa: CACSRDRGTREKLFF; cdr3_nt: TGTGCCTGCTCCCGGGACAGGGGGACGCGGGAAAAACTGTTTTTT
clone_size: few; v_call: TRBV29-1; d_call: TRBD2; j_call: TRBJ2-7; cdr3_aa: CSVLGLAGKYEQYF; cdr3_nt: TGCAGCGTCCTAGGACTAGCGGGAAAATACGAGCAGTACTTC
clone_size: -; v_call: TRBV9; d_call: TRBD1; j_call: TRBJ2-4; cdr3_aa: CASSGRDRGLGKNIQYF; cdr3_nt: TGTGCCAGCAGTGGCCGGGACAGGGGGTTAGGCAAAAACATTCAGTACTTC
clone_size: -; v_call: TRBV6-1; d_call: -; j_call: TRBJ2-6; cdr3_aa: CASSDIGSGANVLTF; cdr3_nt: TGTGCCAGCAGTGATATTGGATCTGGGGCCAACGTCCTGACTTTC
clone_size: -; v_call: TRBV5-1; d_call: -; j_call: TRBJ2-5; cdr3_aa: CASSLAWGQETQYF; cdr3_nt: TGCGCCAGCAGCTTGGCGTGGGGACAAGAGACCCAGTACTTC
clone_size: -; v_call: TRBV30; d_call: -; j_call: TRBJ2-7; cdr3_aa: CAWGGAGEQYF; cdr3_nt: TGTGCCTGGGGTGGGGCAGGCGAGCAGTACTTC
clone_size: few; v_call: TRBV7-2; d_call: -; j_call: TRBJ1-4; cdr3_aa: CASSARQGSVGEKLFF; cdr3_nt: TGTGCCAGCAGCGCTCGTCAGGGATCAGTGGGTGAAAAACTGTTTTTT
clone_size: -; v_call: TRBV29-1; d_call: -; j_call: TRBJ1-1; cdr3_aa: CSVEGEWGANTEAFF; cdr3_nt: TGCAGCGTTGAAGGGGAATGGGGCGCGAACACTGAAGCTTTCTTT
clone_size: few; v_call: TRBV5-1; d_call: -; j_call: TRBJ1-2; cdr3_aa: CASSFGPVPGYTF; cdr3_nt: TGCGCCAGCAGCTTCGGCCCGGTGCCCGGCTACACCTTC
clone_size: -; v_call: TRBV7-8; d_call: -; j_call: TRBJ1-5; cdr3_aa: CASAGGVSGNQPQHF; cdr3_nt: TGTGCCAGCGCTGGGGGAGTGTCGGGCAATCAGCCCCAGCATTTT
clone_size: few; v_call: TRBV6-5; d_call: -; j_call: TRBJ2-2; cdr3_aa: CASSPWRVNTGELFF; cdr3_nt: TGTGCCAGCAGCCCATGGCGGGTTAACACCGGGGAGCTGTTTTTT
clone_size: few; v_call: TRBV10-3; d_call: TRBD1; j_call: TRBJ2-7; cdr3_aa: CAISERGQGYEQYF; cdr3_nt: TGTGCCATCAGTGAGAGGGGACAGGGGTACGAGCAGTACTTC
clone_size: few; v_call: TRBV28; d_call: -; j_call: TRBJ1-2; cdr3_aa: CASSLRGYGYTF; cdr3_nt: TGTGCCAGCAGTTTGCGAGGGTATGGCTACACCTTC
clone_size: many; v_call: TRBV19; d_call: TRBD2; j_call: TRBJ2-5; cdr3_aa: CASSILGLAEETQYF; cdr3_nt: TGTGCCAGTAGTATTCTGGGACTAGCGGAAGAGACCCAGTACTTC
clone_size: few; v_call: TRBV7-3; d_call: TRBD2; j_call: TRBJ2-1; cdr3_aa: CASSPRLAGGRAEQFF; cdr3_nt: TGTGCCAGCAGCCCCCGACTAGCGGGAGGACGTGCTGAGCAGTTCTTC
clone_size: -; v_call: TRBV30; d_call: TRBD1; j_call: TRBJ2-1; cdr3_aa: CAWSGDREVDYNEQFF; cdr3_nt: TGTGCCTGGAGTGGGGACAGGGAAGTGGACTACAATGAGCAGTTCTTC
clone_size: few; v_call: TRBV5-4; d_call: -; j_call: TRBJ2-7; cdr3_aa: CASSLWLKAGPREQYF; cdr3_nt: TGTGCCAGCAGCCTTTGGTTGAAGGCGGGGCCTAGGGAGCAGTACTTC
clone_size: few; v_call: TRBV5-4; d_call: TRBD2; j_call: TRBJ2-5; cdr3_aa: CASSKRDEETQYF; cdr3_nt: TGTGCCAGCAGCAAGCGGGATGAGGAGACCCAGTACTTC
clone_size: -; v_call: TRBV11-2; d_call: -; j_call: TRBJ2-3; cdr3_aa: CASSPREGAGPTTKDTQYF; cdr3_nt: TGTGCCAGCAGCCCGAGAGAGGGAGCGGGCCCCACAACCAAAGATACGCAGTATTTT
clone_size: few; v_call: TRBV10-3; d_call: TRBD1; j_call: TRBJ2-1; cdr3_aa: CAISPGTGGKNEQFF; cdr3_nt: TGTGCCATCAGCCCCGGGACAGGGGGGAAGAATGAGCAGTTCTTC
clone_size: -; v_call: TRBV18; d_call: TRBD2; j_call: TRBJ2-1; cdr3_aa: CASSPERRASGNNEQFF; cdr3_nt: TGTGCCAGCTCACCCGAGCGTAGGGCTAGCGGAAACAATGAGCAGTTCTTC
clone_size: -; v_call: TRBV27; d_call: -; j_call: TRBJ2-1; cdr3_aa: CASSPSGSYNEQFF; cdr3_nt: TGTGCCAGCAGTCCAAGCGGATCCTACAATGAGCAGTTCTTC
clone_size: few; v_call: TRBV7-3; d_call: TRBD2; j_call: TRBJ2-3; cdr3_aa: CASSLAGVPDTQYF; cdr3_nt: TGTGCCAGCAGCTTAGCGGGAGTCCCAGATACGCAGTATTTT
clone_size: -; v_call: TRBV7-8; d_call: -; j_call: TRBJ2-7; cdr3_aa: CASSPGPGGTSISYEQYF; cdr3_nt: TGTGCCAGCAGCCCTGGGCCTGGCGGGACCAGTATCTCCTACGAGCAGTACTTC
clone_size: -; v_call: TRBV7-3; d_call: -; j_call: TRBJ2-7; cdr3_aa: CASSADPGAGKQYF; cdr3_nt: TGTGCCAGCAGCGCGGACCCAGGCGCGGGAAAGCAGTACTTC
clone_size: once; v_call: TRBV4-1; d_call: -; j_call: TRBJ2-1; cdr3_aa: CASSQSLGRSYNEQFF; cdr3_nt: TGCGCCAGCAGCCAATCGTTGGGGAGGTCCTACAATGAGCAGTTCTTC
clone_size: few; v_call: TRBV30; d_call: -; j_call: TRBJ2-7; cdr3_aa: CAWSLQYEQYF; cdr3_nt: TGTGCCTGGAGTTTGCAATACGAGCAGTACTTC
clone_size: many; v_call: TRBV20-1; d_call: -; j_call: TRBJ2-7; cdr3_aa: CSALNYEQYF; cdr3_nt: TGCAGTGCCTTGAACTACGAGCAGTACTTC
clone_size: few; v_call: TRBV30; d_call: TRBD1; j_call: TRBJ1-2; cdr3_aa: CAWGQGKSGYTF; cdr3_nt: TGTGCCTGGGGACAGGGGAAAAGTGGCTACACCTTC
clone_size: -; v_call: TRBV5-4; d_call: -; j_call: TRBJ2-5; cdr3_aa: CASSKRDQETQYF; cdr3_nt: TGTGCCAGCAGCAAGCGGGACCAAGAGACCCAGTACTTC
clone_size: once; v_call: TRBV20-1; d_call: -; j_call: TRBJ2-7; cdr3_aa: CSAGKYEQYF; cdr3_nt: TGCAGTGCTGGAAAATACGAGCAGTACTTC